This T cell receptor beta chain originates from a study of STAT3 mutations in large granular lymphocyte leukemia. Study-level results: Clonal expansion was inferred from samples taken at other timepoints. Every T-cell large granular lymphocyte leukemia patient had at least one immunodominant TCR beta clonotype.

Between the trimmed V and J ends, which lost 7 bases and 1 base, there was a span of 12 bases. Germline V lookup: CDR1 SGHNT, CDR2 YYREEE (reference sequence). The CDR3 has 13 residues. Sequencing used immunoSEQ multiplex PCR; TCRdb keeps in-frame clones, though not all of them. The sample records tens of thousands of clones, roughly 86% being singletons. This clone has more than one count but fewer than ten. Its target is unknown. Sequencing used peripheral blood mononuclear cells. This receptor was obtained from a man aged 55 to 69 with T-cell large granular lymphocyte leukemia. Some clones in this sample may be carry-over from other donors' samples. The V gene is TRBV5-4, the J gene TRBJ2-7; D not certain. The CDR3 DNA sequence: TGTGCCAGCCGAGGATTCATGTCCTACGAGCAGTACTTC. It is translated as CASRGFMSYEQYF.